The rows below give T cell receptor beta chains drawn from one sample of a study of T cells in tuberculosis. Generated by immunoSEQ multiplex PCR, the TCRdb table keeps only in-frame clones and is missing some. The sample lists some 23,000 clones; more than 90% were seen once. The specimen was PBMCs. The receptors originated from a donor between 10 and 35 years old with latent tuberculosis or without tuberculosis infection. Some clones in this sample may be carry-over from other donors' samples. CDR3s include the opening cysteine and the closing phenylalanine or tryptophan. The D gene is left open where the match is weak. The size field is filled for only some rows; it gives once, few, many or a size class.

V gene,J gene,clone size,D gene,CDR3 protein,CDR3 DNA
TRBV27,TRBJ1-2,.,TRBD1,CASSSPSTGYDGYTF,TGTGCCAGCAGTTCGCCTTCGACAGGGTATGATGGCTACACCTTC
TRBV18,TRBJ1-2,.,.,CASSPDKTGTYGYTF,TGTGCCAGCTCACCCGATAAAACAGGGACGTATGGCTACACCTTC
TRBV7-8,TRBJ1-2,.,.,CASSLGLYTGFGYTF,TGTGCCAGCAGCTTGGGGCTGTATACAGGGTTTGGCTACACCTTC
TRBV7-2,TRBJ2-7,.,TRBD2,CASSRLADTTYEQYF,TGTGCCAGCAGCCGACTAGCGGACACTACCTACGAGCAGTACTTC
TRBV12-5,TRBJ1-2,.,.,CASGFSHGQAHF,TGTGCTAGTGGTTTTAGCCACGGCCAAGCTCACTTC
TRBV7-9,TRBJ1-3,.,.,CASSFTGISGNTIYF,TGTGCCAGCAGCTTTACAGGGATCTCTGGAAACACCATATATTTT
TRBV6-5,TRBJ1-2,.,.,CASSQGYGYTF,TGTGCCAGCTCACAGGGCTATGGCTACACCTTC
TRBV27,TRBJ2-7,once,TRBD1,CASSLRDRQYEQYF,TGTGCCAGCAGTCTACGGGACAGGCAATACGAGCAGTACTTC
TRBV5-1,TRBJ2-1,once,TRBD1,CASSFTGQGIEDEQFF,TGCGCCAGCAGCTTTACGGGACAGGGGATTGAAGATGAGCAGTTCTTC
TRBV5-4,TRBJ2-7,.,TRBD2,CASSSTSGGSYEQYF,TGTGCCAGCAGCAGCACTAGCGGGGGCTCCTACGAGCAGTACTTC
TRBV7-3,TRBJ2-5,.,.,CASSFGSIETQYF,TGTGCCAGCAGCTTTGGCAGTATAGAGACCCAGTACTTC
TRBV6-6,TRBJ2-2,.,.,CASSYPGGELFF,TGTGCCAGCAGTTACCCGGGGGGGGAGCTGTTTTTT
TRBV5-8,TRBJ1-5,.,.,CASITPGPGGNQPQHF,TGTGCCAGCATCACGCCAGGCCCGGGGGGCAATCAGCCCCAGCATTTT
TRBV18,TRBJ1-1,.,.,CASSPEWEEAFF,TGTGCCAGCTCACCGGAGTGGGAGGAGGCTTTCTTT
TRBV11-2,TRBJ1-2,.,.,CASSPVRRTDYGYTF,TGTGCCAGCAGCCCGGTAAGGAGGACGGATTATGGCTACACCTTC
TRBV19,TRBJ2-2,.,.,CASRGRQNTGELFF,TGTGCCAGTAGGGGCAGACAAAACACCGGGGAGCTGTTTTTT
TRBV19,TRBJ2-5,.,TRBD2,CASSGGALGEETQYF,TGTGCCAGTAGCGGGGGGGCCTTAGGTGAAGAGACCCAGTACTTC
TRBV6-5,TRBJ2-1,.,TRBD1,CASRNLQGNEQFF,TGTGCCAGCAGGAACTTACAGGGGAATGAGCAGTTCTTC
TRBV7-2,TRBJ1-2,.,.,CASSPSPGGTNYGYTF,TGTGCCAGCAGCCCATCCCCGGGGGGGACCAACTATGGCTACACCTTC
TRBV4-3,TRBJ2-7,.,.,CASSQDTMRYEQYF,TGCGCCAGCAGCCAAGATACTATGAGGTACGAGCAGTACTTC
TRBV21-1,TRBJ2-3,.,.,CASSGIGLAGALSLTDTQYF,TGTGCCAGCAGCGGGATTGGCCTAGCGGGGGCCCTATCTCTCACAGATACGCAGTATTTT
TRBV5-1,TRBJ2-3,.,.,CASSLASSGSTGDTQYF,TGCGCCAGCAGCTTGGCCTCGAGTGGCAGCACGGGAGATACGCAGTATTTT
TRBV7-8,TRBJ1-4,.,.,CASSQYGTSGTNEKLFF,TGTGCCAGCAGTCAATACGGGACATCGGGGACTAATGAAAAACTGTTTTTT
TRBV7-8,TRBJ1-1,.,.,CASSLVLMGRRVTEAFF,TGTGCCAGCAGCTTAGTCCTGATGGGGCGGAGAGTCACTGAAGCTTTCTTT
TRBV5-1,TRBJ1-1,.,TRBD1,CASSWRGQLEAFF,TGCGCCAGCAGCTGGAGGGGACAGCTTGAAGCTTTCTTT
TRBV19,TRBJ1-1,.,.,CARNTVEGAFF,TGTGCCAGGAACACTGTGGAGGGAGCTTTCTTT
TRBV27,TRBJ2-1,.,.,CASSFGQLGEQFF,TGTGCCAGCAGTTTCGGACAGTTAGGTGAGCAGTTCTTC
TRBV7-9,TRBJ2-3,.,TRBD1,CASSLVLDRRFTDTQYF,TGTGCCAGCAGCTTAGTCTTGGACAGGCGATTCACAGATACGCAGTATTTT
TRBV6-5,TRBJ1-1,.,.,CASSYDRDTEAFF,TGTGCCAGCAGTTACGACCGGGACACTGAAGCTTTCTTT
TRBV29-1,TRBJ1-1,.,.,CSVKGRGNTEAFF,TGCAGCGTAAAAGGCCGGGGTAACACTGAAGCTTTCTTT
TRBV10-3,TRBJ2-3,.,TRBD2,CAISDFRDGRALNTQYF,TGTGCCATCAGTGACTTTCGGGACGGGAGGGCGCTCAATACGCAGTATTTT
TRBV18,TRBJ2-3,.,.,CASSPRVIALTDTQYF,TGTGCCAGCTCACCACGTGTAATAGCCCTTACAGATACGCAGTATTTT
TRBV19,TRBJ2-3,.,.,CASSIGRGTDTQYF,TGTGCCAGTAGTATAGGTAGGGGAACAGATACGCAGTATTTT